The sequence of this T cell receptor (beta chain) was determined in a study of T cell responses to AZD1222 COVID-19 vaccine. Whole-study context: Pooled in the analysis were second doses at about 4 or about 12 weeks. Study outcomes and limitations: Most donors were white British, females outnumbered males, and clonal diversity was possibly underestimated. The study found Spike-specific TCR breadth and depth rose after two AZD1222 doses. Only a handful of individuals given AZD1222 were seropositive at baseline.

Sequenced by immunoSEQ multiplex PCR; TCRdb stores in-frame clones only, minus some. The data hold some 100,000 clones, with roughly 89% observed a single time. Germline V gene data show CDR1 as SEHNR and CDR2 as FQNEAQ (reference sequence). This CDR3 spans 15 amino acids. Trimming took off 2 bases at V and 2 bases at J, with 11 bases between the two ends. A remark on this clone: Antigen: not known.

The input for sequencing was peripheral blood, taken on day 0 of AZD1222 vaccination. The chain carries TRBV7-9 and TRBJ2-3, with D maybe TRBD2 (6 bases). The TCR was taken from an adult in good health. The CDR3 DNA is TGTGCCAGCAGCTTATGGCGGGGTGACACAGATACGCAGTATTTT. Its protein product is CASSLWRGDTDTQYF.